This is a list of T cell receptor beta chains from one sample in a study of control samples from healthy donors and cancer patients. Produced via immunoSEQ multiplex PCR; TCRdb's table is partial and in-frame only. Of under 140,000 clones listed, 88% are singletons. Source material: PBMCs. The source of these receptors is a woman aged 60-70 years with lung cancer. CDR3s include the opening cysteine and the closing phenylalanine or tryptophan. The D gene is left open where the match is weak. The size field is filled for only some rows; it gives once, few, many or a size class.

D gene	V gene	J gene	clone size	CDR3 DNA	CDR3 protein
NA	TRBV5-4	TRBJ2-7	NA	TGTGCCAGCAGCCTACTTGGGCAGGGTAACTACGAGCAGTACTTC	CASSLLGQGNYEQYF
NA	TRBV19	TRBJ2-2	NA	TGTGCCAGTAGACGACCTACCGGGGAGCTGTTTTTT	CASRRPTGELFF
NA	TRBV20-1	TRBJ2-7	NA	TGCAGTGCTTCGGACGGCTACGAGCAGTACTTC	CSASDGYEQYF
NA	TRBV6-1	TRBJ1-1	NA	TGTGCCAGCAGTGAATTGTTGTGGACTACTGAAGCTTTCTTT	CASSELLWTTEAFF
NA	TRBV23-1	TRBJ1-1	NA	TGCGCCAGCGGCGTGGTTACCCCCACTGAAGCTTTCTTT	CASGVVTPTEAFF
NA	TRBV6-1	TRBJ2-4	NA	TGTGCCAGCAGTGAAGAGGTGGGGTATTCCAAAAACATTCAGTACTTC	CASSEEVGYSKNIQYF
NA	TRBV7-8	TRBJ2-7	NA	TGTGCCAGCAGCTTAGCCTCTGACGGCGGGTGGTCGTACGAGCAGTACTTC	CASSLASDGGWSYEQYF
NA	TRBV6-5	TRBJ1-2	NA	TGTGCCAGCATAAGAAATTATGGCTACACCTTC	CASIRNYGYTF
NA	TRBV2	TRBJ1-5	NA	TGTGCCAGCAGGATGATGACAGGCTCCCCCAATCAGCCCCAGCATTTT	CASRMMTGSPNQPQHF
NA	TRBV14	TRBJ1-2	NA	TGTGCCAGCAGCCCCAGTCGGGGCTATGGCTACACCTTC	CASSPSRGYGYTF
NA	TRBV5-1	TRBJ1-1	NA	TGCGCCAGCAGCTTGGGAGGGGACCCTTACACTGAAGCTTTCTTT	CASSLGGDPYTEAFF
TRBD1	TRBV15	TRBJ2-1	NA	TGTGCCACCAGCAGGAAATCAGGGGGACCTGAGCAGTTCTTC	CATSRKSGGPEQFF
TRBD2	TRBV7-9	TRBJ2-3	NA	TGTGCCAGCAGCTTAGTTCTGACTAGCGGGAGGGCCACAGATACGCAGTATTTT	CASSLVLTSGRATDTQYF
TRBD2	TRBV28	TRBJ2-7	NA	TGTGCCAGCACCCCTTCTAGCGGGGGGGCCTCCGAGCAGTACTTC	CASTPSSGGASEQYF
TRBD2	TRBV12-5	TRBJ2-2	NA	TGTGCTAGTGGTCCACCGGGACTAGCTATTCCCGGGGAGCTGTTTTTT	CASGPPGLAIPGELFF
NA	TRBV27	TRBJ2-1	NA	TGTGCCAGCAGTTTTACTGGGGGCAATGAGCAGTTCTTC	CASSFTGGNEQFF
TRBD1	TRBV28	TRBJ2-2	NA	TGTGCCAGCAGTTCGCCGGGACAGGGGGCCATCGGGGAGCTGTTTTTT	CASSSPGQGAIGELFF
TRBD1	TRBV19	TRBJ2-2	NA	TGTGCCAGTACTTTACAGGGGGCGCTCACCGGGGAGCTGTTTTTT	CASTLQGALTGELFF
TRBD1	TRBV9	TRBJ1-1	once	TGTGCCAGCAGCGGAAAGACAGGGGCGAACACTGAAGCTTTCTTT	CASSGKTGANTEAFF
TRBD1	TRBV6-1	TRBJ2-3	NA	TGTGCCAGCAGTGTGGGGACAGGGGTTACCACAGATACGCAGTATTTT	CASSVGTGVTTDTQYF
TRBD2	TRBV11-3	TRBJ2-7	once	TGTGCCAGCAGCCGAGGGACTAGCGGGAGTAGCGAGCAGTACTTC	CASSRGTSGSSEQYF
NA	TRBV9	TRBJ2-1	NA	TGTGCCAGCAGCGTAGCGCTAGAGTACTACGGTGAGCAGTTCTTC	CASSVALEYYGEQFF
NA	TRBV11-2	TRBJ2-7	NA	TGTGCCAGCAGCCCTCGGACAGTTTCCTACGAGCAGTACTTC	CASSPRTVSYEQYF
NA	TRBV6-5	TRBJ1-4	NA	TGTGCCAGCAGTTACTCGGGGACGCTTAATGAAAAACTGTTTTTT	CASSYSGTLNEKLFF
NA	TRBV5-8	TRBJ2-2	NA	TGTGCCAGCAGCTTGCGCGGATTGAACACCGGGGAGCTGTTTTTT	CASSLRGLNTGELFF
NA	TRBV6-1	TRBJ1-2	NA	TGTGCCAGCAGTGAAGTGGGGGGGCGGAGCTATGGCTACACCTTC	CASSEVGGRSYGYTF
NA	TRBV5-5	TRBJ1-6	NA	TGTGCCAGCAGCCCCCTCCCCGACTATAATTCACCCCTCCACTTT	CASSPLPDYNSPLHF
NA	TRBV5-4	TRBJ2-6	NA	TGTGCCAGCAGTTATCCGCGGGGCTCTGGGGCCAACGTCCTGACTTTC	CASSYPRGSGANVLTF
NA	TRBV9	TRBJ2-1	NA	TGTGCCAGCAGCGTAGCTAGAAGGACCACCCCCTACAATGAGCAGTTCTTC	CASSVARRTTPYNEQFF
NA	TRBV2	TRBJ2-7	NA	TGTGCCAGCAGAGACAATTCCTACGAGCAGTACTTC	CASRDNSYEQYF
TRBD2	TRBV7-2	TRBJ2-7	few	TGTGCCAGCAGCTATGACGGGGCGGGGGGGCCCCTCCAGTACTTC	CASSYDGAGGPLQYF
NA	TRBV7-9	TRBJ2-4	NA	TGTGCCAGCAGCTTCGAAGGAGTCCTAGCCAAAAACATTCAGTACTTC	CASSFEGVLAKNIQYF
TRBD1	TRBV7-2	TRBJ1-1	NA	TGTGCCAGCAGCATAGGACAGGGATGGGATGGGACTGAAGCTTTCTTT	CASSIGQGWDGTEAFF
NA	TRBV30	TRBJ2-7	NA	TGTGCCTGGTCGGGGGACGTAGCCTACGAGCAGTACTTC	CAWSGDVAYEQYF
TRBD1	TRBV7-3	TRBJ2-2	NA	TGTGCCAGCAGCGCCAGACAGGGGTTCACCGGGGAGCTGTTTTTT	CASSARQGFTGELFF
TRBD2	TRBV19	TRBJ2-2	NA	TGTGCCAGTAGTATGATAGGGCTAGCGGGGAGTACTGCCGGGGAGCTGTTTTTT	CASSMIGLAGSTAGELFF
NA	TRBV6-1	TRBJ1-1	NA	TGTGCCAGCAGTGAGCCGGGTTGGGGCACTGAAGCTTTCTTT	CASSEPGWGTEAFF
NA	TRBV7-2	TRBJ1-1	few	TGTGCCAGCAGCTTAGAGAGGGGGGCGAACACTGAAGCTTTCTTT	CASSLERGANTEAFF
NA	TRBV2	TRBJ1-1	NA	TGTGCCAGCCAAAGTGTTACTGAAGCTTTCTTT	CASQSVTEAFF
TRBD1	TRBV4-2	TRBJ1-1	NA	TGTGCCAGCAGCCAAGGGGACAGAGAAAATGAAGCTTTCTTT	CASSQGDRENEAFF
TRBD1	TRBV3-1/TRBV3-2	TRBJ2-5	NA	TGTGCCAGCAGCCTGCGGACAGGGCTTCAAGAGACCCAGTACTTC	CASSLRTGLQETQYF
NA	TRBV6-1	TRBJ1-1	NA	TGTGCCAGCAGTGATCGCCGGGGGACTGAAGCTTTCTTT	CASSDRRGTEAFF